A selection of T cell receptor beta chains follows, all from one sample in a study of shared clonotypes between healthy human individuals. TCRdb keeps only in-frame clones here, not all; method: immunoSEQ multiplex PCR. This sample has about 690,000 clones; 90% occur once, and the top ten carry 34%. Material for sequencing was memory CD8+ T cells from PBMCs. All receptors derive from a young man in good health. Some clones in this sample may be carry-over from other donors' samples. Both conserved end residues are part of each CDR3. The order of the fields is D gene, J gene, V gene, clone size, CDR3 DNA, CDR3 protein. A D gene is named only where the DNA matches it firmly. The size entry is marked missing in some rows and otherwise reads once, few, many or a size class.

D: TRBD1
J: TRBJ1-3
V: TRBV11-1
size: once
DNA: TGTGCCAGCAGCCACAGGGGAGCTGGAAACACCATATATTTT
CDR3: CASSHRGAGNTIYF

D: .
J: TRBJ1-1
V: TRBV13
size: .
DNA: TGTGCCAGCAGCTTACAGAACACTGAAGCTTTCTTT
CDR3: CASSLQNTEAFF

D: .
J: TRBJ2-3
V: TRBV15
size: .
DNA: TGTGCCACCAGCAGAGATCAGGTCACCTACCTTTCCACAGATACGCAGTATTTT
CDR3: CATSRDQVTYLSTDTQYF

D: .
J: TRBJ2-2
V: TRBV6-1
size: .
DNA: TGTGCCAGCGGGGGTAGGGGAAACACCGGGGAGCTGTTTTTT
CDR3: CASGGRGNTGELFF

D: .
J: TRBJ1-1
V: TRBV29-1
size: .
DNA: TGCAGCGTCCACAGCATGAACACTGAAGCTTTCTTT
CDR3: CSVHSMNTEAFF

D: TRBD2
J: TRBJ2-1
V: TRBV19
size: .
DNA: TGTGCCAGTAGGGGAGGGCCGCGATACAATGAGCAGTTCTTC
CDR3: CASRGGPRYNEQFF

D: TRBD1
J: TRBJ1-1
V: TRBV4-1
size: .
DNA: TGCGCCAGCAGCCAAGTGGGACAGGGAAATGGTGAAGCTTTCTTT
CDR3: CASSQVGQGNGEAFF

D: TRBD2
J: TRBJ2-7
V: TRBV15
size: .
DNA: TGTGCCACCAGCGCGGGGGGCTACGAGCAGTACTTC
CDR3: CATSAGGYEQYF

D: TRBD2
J: TRBJ2-7
V: TRBV6-1
size: .
DNA: TGTGCCAGCAGTGAAGGGTTAGCGGGAGGTTACGAGCAGTACTTC
CDR3: CASSEGLAGGYEQYF

D: TRBD1
J: TRBJ2-1
V: TRBV13
size: .
DNA: TGTGCCAGCAGCAAGGCAACAGGGGGTCTATCCTACAATGAGCAGTTCTTC
CDR3: CASSKATGGLSYNEQFF

D: .
J: TRBJ1-2
V: TRBV5-3
size: .
DNA: TGTGCCAGACCCCCGCGAAGTTTCTATGGCTACACCTTC
CDR3: CARPPRSFYGYTF

D: .
J: TRBJ1-5
V: TRBV28
size: .
DNA: TGTGCCAGCAGTTTGGATCAGCCCCAGCATTTT
CDR3: CASSLDQPQHF

D: .
J: TRBJ2-1
V: TRBV19
size: once
DNA: TGTGCCAGTGGTGTTGGGAATGAGCAGTTCTTC
CDR3: CASGVGNEQFF

D: .
J: TRBJ2-7
V: TRBV13
size: .
DNA: TGTGCCAGCAGCTTAGAAACAGGGACCGAGCAGTACTTC
CDR3: CASSLETGTEQYF

D: TRBD2
J: TRBJ2-5
V: TRBV28
size: .
DNA: TGTGCCAGCAGTTTAACAGCGGGAGGAGATTTCGGGACCCAGTACTTC
CDR3: CASSLTAGGDFGTQYF

D: TRBD1
J: TRBJ2-7
V: TRBV7-6
size: .
DNA: TGTGCCAGCAGCTCGGCCGCAACAGGGGGCAGATCTGATATGGAGCAGTACTTC
CDR3: CASSSAATGGRSDMEQYF

D: .
J: TRBJ1-2
V: TRBV2
size: .
DNA: TGTGCCAGCAGTGAAGGCGGCAGGAAAGCTAACTATGGCTACACCTTC
CDR3: CASSEGGRKANYGYTF

D: .
J: TRBJ1-3
V: TRBV9
size: .
DNA: TGTGCCAGCAGCGTAGCCGGGACGTCTGGAAACACCACATATTTT
CDR3: CASSVAGTSGNTTYF

D: TRBD2
J: TRBJ2-7
V: TRBV9
size: .
DNA: TGTGCCAGCAGCGTAGGTGCGGGAGAAACCTACGAGCAGTACTTC
CDR3: CASSVGAGETYEQYF

D: .
J: TRBJ1-2
V: TRBV28
size: .
DNA: TGTGCCAGCAGTTTCCTGGGGGGCCATGGCTACACCTTC
CDR3: CASSFLGGHGYTF

D: .
J: TRBJ2-7
V: TRBV2
size: .
DNA: TGTGCCAGCAGTGATTGGGACGGCTACGAGCAGTACTTC
CDR3: CASSDWDGYEQYF

D: TRBD2
J: TRBJ2-7
V: TRBV11-2
size: .
DNA: TGTGCCAGCAGAGCGGGACTAGACTACGAGCAGTACTTC
CDR3: CASRAGLDYEQYF

D: .
J: TRBJ2-6
V: TRBV14
size: .
DNA: TGTGCCAGCAGCCAAGTCTGGGGGTCTGGGGCCAACGTCCTGACTTTC
CDR3: CASSQVWGSGANVLTF

D: TRBD2
J: TRBJ2-7
V: TRBV9
size: .
DNA: TGTGCCAGCAGCGTATCCGGGAGGGCCCCCGAGCAGTACTTC
CDR3: CASSVSGRAPEQYF

D: TRBD1
J: TRBJ1-2
V: TRBV7-9
size: .
DNA: TGTGCCAGCAGCCGGGACAGAGCTAACTATGGCTACACCTTC
CDR3: CASSRDRANYGYTF

D: TRBD1
J: TRBJ2-3
V: TRBV15
size: .
DNA: TGTGCCACCAGCAGAATAAGCTTGAGGACAGGGGGCCCCACAGATACGCAGTATTTT
CDR3: CATSRISLRTGGPTDTQYF

D: TRBD2
J: TRBJ2-3
V: TRBV5-1
size: .
DNA: TGCGCCAGCAGCTTGGGGACTAGCGGGAGCACAGATACGCAGTATTTT
CDR3: CASSLGTSGSTDTQYF

D: .
J: TRBJ2-3
V: TRBV7-9
size: .
DNA: TGTGCCAGCTTCCCTAGACAGCTCACAGATACGCAGTATTTT
CDR3: CASFPRQLTDTQYF

D: TRBD1
J: TRBJ1-2
V: TRBV2
size: .
DNA: TGTGCCAGCAGCGATCCCGGGACAGGGACCTATGGCTACACCTTC
CDR3: CASSDPGTGTYGYTF

D: .
J: TRBJ2-2
V: TRBV7-9
size: .
DNA: TGTGCCAGCAGCCTAGGGAAACGAGGGGAGCTGTTTTTT
CDR3: CASSLGKRGELFF

D: .
J: TRBJ1-2
V: TRBV5-6
size: .
DNA: TGTGCCAGCAGCTTGGTGGCAGGGTTCGTCTATGGCTACACCTTC
CDR3: CASSLVAGFVYGYTF

D: .
J: TRBJ2-2
V: TRBV27
size: .
DNA: TGTGCCAGCCGCGTAGCCCCGAACACCGGGGAGCTGTTTTTT
CDR3: CASRVAPNTGELFF

D: .
J: TRBJ2-6
V: TRBV7-9
size: .
DNA: TGTGCCAGCAGCTTAGGACGGTGGGCCAATGGGGCCAACGTCCTGACTTTC
CDR3: CASSLGRWANGANVLTF

D: .
J: TRBJ1-5
V: TRBV6-1
size: .
DNA: TGTGCCAGCAGTGAATGCTCCCTTGGGACCGCGGTTCCTCACAATCAGCCCCAGCATTTT
CDR3: CASSECSLGTAVPHNQPQHF

D: .
J: TRBJ2-7
V: TRBV18
size: .
DNA: TGTGCCAGCTCACCACCCTCTGCCCGGGCCAGCCCCTACGAGCAGTACTTC
CDR3: CASSPPSARASPYEQYF

D: .
J: TRBJ2-1
V: TRBV9
size: .
DNA: TGTGCCAGCAGCGACAACTACAATGAGCAGTTCTTC
CDR3: CASSDNYNEQFF

D: TRBD2
J: TRBJ2-3
V: TRBV9
size: .
DNA: TGTGCCAGCAGCGCTGAGGGAGGGGATCTCACAGATACGCAGTATTTT
CDR3: CASSAEGGDLTDTQYF

D: .
J: TRBJ2-1
V: TRBV29-1
size: .
DNA: TGCAGCGGTGACTACCCCTTGTCCGATGAGCAGTTCTTC
CDR3: CSGDYPLSDEQFF

D: TRBD2
J: TRBJ2-1
V: TRBV2
size: .
DNA: TGTGCCAGCAGGCAAGGACTAGTTCAGCCTGAGCAGTTCTTC
CDR3: CASRQGLVQPEQFF

D: TRBD1
J: TRBJ2-1
V: TRBV27
size: .
DNA: TGTGCCTTAAGGGGGACAGGGGGCAATGAGCAGTTCTTC
CDR3: CALRGTGGNEQFF